This TCR beta chain was documented in a study of blood T cells in healthy people across ages. Turning to the study itself: For every two T cells, template switching captured about one barcoded beta molecule. Overall study findings and caveats: Possibly, changes in expanded clonotypes were confounded because donor CMV status was unknown.

The CDR3 extends over 15 amino acids. Germline loops: CDR1 LGHDT, CDR2 YNNKEL (reference sequence). The authors drew 8.5 to 10 milliliters of peripheral blood from each donor. A remark on this clonotype: The target antigen is unknown.

Primed by a sample-barcoded 5' primer and a J-beta primer mix, a second PCR proceeded for about 6 to 12 cycles. A single record per CDR3 protein comes from TCRdb applying MiXCR to the 5' RACE reads. The top ten hold 22% of the sample, which has 700,000 or so distinct CDR3 sequences, 20% to 25% seen once. The receptor's source is a man in his 70s in good health. The sequenced material came from blood. The V and J genes are TRBV3-1 and TRBJ2-1; D gene unclear. The closer fit of TRBJ2-5 to the DNA end suggests the J call may be wrong. The CDR3 nucleotides read TGTGCCAGCACCCGGTTGACGCCCCAAAAAGAGACCCAGTACTTC. It is translated as CASTRLTPQKETQYF.